One sample yielded the 18 T cell receptor beta chains listed below, sequenced in a study of T cells in Graves' hyperthyroidism and ophthalmopathy. Researchers took RNA transcripts and amplified the TCR beta CDR3 regions from them. HTBI primers drove first-round RT-PCR of the TCR CDR3. One entry per CDR3 protein results from TCRdb running MiXCR on the multiplex PCR reads. The sample lists fewer than 500,000 distinct CDR3 sequences, roughly 14% occurring once. Sample: blood. These TCRs come from a young man with Graves' ophthalmopathy.

This clonotype was found many times. The V call is TRBV6-5, the J call TRBJ2-1; D gene uncertain. The CDR3 has 14 amino acids. Trimming cost V 1 base and J 5 bases, with 9 bases left between them. In germline, CDR1 is MNHEY, CDR2 SVGAGI. CDR3 region: CASSYFGPNNEQFF. CDR3 coding DNA: TGTGCCAGCAGTTACTTTGGCCCAAACAATGAGCAGTTCTTC.

The table lists this clonotype with many counts. This chain connects TRBV20-1 to TRBJ2-3, with 11 bases identical to TRBD2. Germline-derived CDR1 and CDR2 are DFQATT and SNEGSKA (reference sequence). The CDR3 runs 15 residues. Trimming at V came to 5 bases and at J to 5 bases, leaving 9 bases not matched to a gene. The CDR3 here is CSAEVAGGRQDTQYF. The CDR3 DNA is TGCAGTGCTGAAGTAGCGGGGGGGCGTCAAGATACGCAGTATTTT.

As for this clonotype: An end of the junction does not agree with germline; a read error may underlie this. V is TRBV7-8 and J is TRBJ2-1, with 9 bases aligning to TRBD2. In germline, CDR1 is SGHVS, CDR2 FQNEAQ. This CDR3 is 17 amino acids long. The CDR3 sequence: CANSRTSAGGAYNEQFF. The CDR3 DNA follows: TGCGCCAACAGCCGAACGTCGGCGGGGGGGGCCTACAATGAGCAGTTCTTC.

The chain uses TRBV20-1 and TRBJ1-2; no definite D call. V was trimmed by 6 bases and J by 3 bases, leaving 17 bases between them. Looked up from germline, CDR1 is DFQATT and CDR2 is SNEGSKA (reference sequence). The CDR3 covers 14 residues. CDR3 sequence reads: CSAARANPYYGYTF. The DNA for the CDR3 is TGCAGTGCGGCTCGGGCCAATCCCTACTATGGCTACACCTTC.

This clonotype came up many times. The rearrangement uses TRBV7-6 and TRBJ2-1; 8 bases are a match to TRBD2. This CDR3 contains 15 residues. Germline CDR1 reads SGHVS; CDR2 reads FNYEAQ. J lost 9 bases, V lost 1 base, and 8 bases had no gene match. DNA of the CDR3: TGTGCCAGCAGCTTAGGAGCGGGGGAGATTAGTGAGCAGTTCTTC. Its protein product is CASSLGAGEISEQFF.

This clonotype came up many times. The chain combines TRBV2 with TRBJ2-7, with 9 nucleotides matching TRBD1. Per germline, CDR1 SNHLY and CDR2 FYNNEI. Germline trimming cut 7 bases from V and 1 base from J; bases unmatched to any gene: 5. The CDR3 sequence is 14 residues long. CDR3 in amino acids: CASMGTGPSYEQYF. The CDR3 DNA sequence: TGTGCCAGCATGGGGACAGGGCCTTCCTACGAGCAGTACTTC.

CDR3 bases: TGTGCCAGTAGTCGCCAGGACACCGGGGAGCTGTTTTTT. Translation gives CASSRQDTGELFF. J is TRBJ2-2 and V is TRBV19; D unresolved. Trimming stripped 5 bases from V and 3 bases from J, with 7 bases between. CDR3 length: 13 residues. Germline CDR1 reads LNHDA; CDR2 reads SQIVND (reference sequence). Based on the CDR3 plus reference TRBV19 and TRBJ2-2, the full variable domain is DGGITQSPKYLFRKEGQNVTLSCEQNLNHDAMYWYRQDPGQGLRLIYYSQIVNDFQKGDIAEGYSVSREKKESFPLTVTSAQKNPTAFYLCASSRQDTGELFFGEGSRLTVL.

This clonotype was counted ten times or more. The chain links TRBV5-1 to TRBJ2-2; 9 bases are a match to TRBD1. Per the germline V gene, CDR1 is SGHRS and CDR2 is YFSETQ. V lost 1 base and J lost 5; bases outside the gene matches: 6. CDR3 length equals 16 residues. The CDR3 is CASSLRGQGWTGELFF. The DNA for the CDR3 is TGCGCCAGCAGCTTGCGGGGACAGGGATGGACCGGGGAGCTGTTTTTT.

Remarks on this clonotype: A single base separates this from a much larger clone, so it may be a read error. The chain employs TRBV6-2 or TRBV6-3 and TRBJ2-1; D not certain. In germline, CDR1 is MNHEY, CDR2 SVGEGT. The CDR3 spans 11 residues. The V end was cut by 4 bases, the J end by 9 bases, with 7 bases between. The CDR3 bases are TGTGCCAGCAGTTGCCCCCGTGAGCAGTTCTTC. It is translated as CASSCPREQFF.

This clonotype was observed at least ten times. The chain has TRBV20-1 and TRBJ1-1, with TRBD1 matching 11 bases. Trimming cost V 5 bases and J 5 bases; bases outside gene matches: 10. The length of the CDR3 is 15 residues. Looked up from germline, CDR1 is DFQATT and CDR2 is SNEGSKA (reference sequence). In DNA, the CDR3 is TGCAGTGCTGTGAACCGGGACAGGGGGTCAACTGAAGCTTTCTTT. Amino acids: CSAVNRDRGSTEAFF.

In its sample, this clonotype was seen many times. The chain uses TRBV9 and TRBJ2-3; maybe TRBD1 (5 bases). Trimming stripped 4 bases from V and 4 bases from J, with 10 bases between. Germline V gene lookup returns CDR1 SGDLS and CDR2 YYNGEE. The CDR3 has 13 residues. CDR3: CASSTGAPDTQYF. CDR3 DNA: TGTGCCAGCAGCACAGGAGCGCCAGATACGCAGTATTTT.

V gene TRBV19 combines with J gene TRBJ1-3; D is uncertain. The CDR3 is made up of 14 amino acids. Germline CDR1 reads LNHDA; CDR2 reads SQIVND (reference sequence). V was clipped by 3 bases and J by 0 bases, with 6 bases between them. The chain's CDR3 is CASSIRFSGNTIYF. Here the CDR3 DNA reads TGTGCCAGTAGTATCCGCTTCTCTGGAAACACCATATATTTT.

This clonotype was counted at least ten times. The chain couples TRBV2 to TRBJ2-7; the match to TRBD1 covers 7 bases. This CDR3 is 16 amino acids long. The trim removed 2 bases at V and 2 bases at J, leaving 9 bases unmatched. Germline assignment: CDR1 SNHLY and CDR2 FYNNEI. CDR3 nucleotide sequence: TGTGCCAGCAGTGAAAGGGGACAGATCTCCACCTACGAGCAGTACTTC. The encoded protein is CASSERGQISTYEQYF.

The rearrangement joins TRBV5-4 to TRBJ2-3; the D is unclear. Looked up from germline, CDR1 is SGHNT and CDR2 is YYREEE (reference sequence). The CDR3 loop spans 15 amino acids. Deletions cut 2 bases from V and 2 bases from J, with 12 bases between. Here the CDR3 reads CASSLFGSNTDTQYF. CDR3 DNA: TGTGCCAGCAGCTTATTTGGGTCGAACACAGATACGCAGTATTTT.

This clonotype has at least ten counts. The chain links TRBV5-1 to TRBJ2-7; TRBD2 agrees at 7 bases. Unmatched junction bases numbered 14, after V lost 1 base and J lost 1 base. Germline-derived CDR1 and CDR2 are SGHRS and YFSETQ. The CDR3 is 18 residues long. CDR3 in amino acids: CASSLTVIPGLPSYEQYF. The CDR3 DNA reads as TGCGCCAGCAGCTTGACCGTCATACCGGGACTACCTTCCTACGAGCAGTACTTC.

The chain couples TRBV5-4 to TRBJ2-7; tentatively, D is TRBD2 (6 bases). V lost 0 bases and J lost 2, with 12 bases in between. CDR1 and CDR2 from the germline V gene are SGHNT and YYREEE (reference sequence). The CDR3 totals 15 residues. The CDR3 reads CASSLVAGSAYEQYF. DNA of the CDR3: TGTGCCAGCAGCTTGGTTGCGGGGTCCGCCTACGAGCAGTACTTC.

This clonotype was seen repeatedly, ten times or more. This chain connects TRBV19 to TRBJ1-1; the D gene is possibly TRBD1 (5 bases). CDR3 length equals 15 residues. Germline CDR1 and CDR2: LNHDA and SQIVND (reference sequence). V was shortened by 1 base and J by 1 base, with 10 bases between the two germline ends. In DNA form, the CDR3 reads TGTGCCAGTAGTATAGGGGACCGAAGGAACACTGAAGCTTTCTTT. Protein: CASSIGDRRNTEAFF.

This clonotype was seen many times. The genes are TRBV27 and TRBJ1-1; D gene ambiguous. Germline CDR1 is MNHEY and CDR2 is SMNVEV (reference sequence). The V end was cut by 6 bases, the J end by 0 bases, with 11 bases between. This CDR3 contains 14 residues. The DNA for the CDR3 is TGTGCCAGCAGCCTTAGTGGTCTGAACACTGAAGCTTTCTTT. Protein product: CASSLSGLNTEAFF.